The present T cell receptor (beta chain) was sequenced within a study of CD4 T cells in relation to SARS-CoV-2 and coronaviruses. The unexposed donors gave CD4+ T cells in about 2010-2018, prior to COVID-19. V lost 3 bases, J lost 3 bases, and 3 bases lay in between. This CDR3 region has 11 residues. Germline V gives CDR1 SNHLY, CDR2 FYNNEI. Regarding this clone: Its cognate antigen is unknown.

Uncultured naive and memory CD4+ T cells supplied DNA for deep TCR-beta sequencing. Assay used: immunoSEQ multiplex PCR; TCRdb lists only in-frame clones, some missing. The sample yields about 68,000 clones, 90% to 95% seen once. General study points: This crossreactivity analysis covered spike protein alone, no other viral proteins.

The sequence derives from a human donor in good health. The V and J genes are TRBV2 and TRBJ2-7; no clear D. Sequenced input: naive CD4+ T cells from PBMCs. Subset defined: naive CD4+ T cells isolated by negative enrichment. The chain's CDR3 is CASSDRYEQYF. In nucleotides, the CDR3 is TGTGCCAGCAGTGATCGCTACGAGCAGTACTTC.